This TCR beta chain was captured in a study of blood T cell repertoires in COVID-19. As for the study in general: Acute and convalescent COVID-19 samples came from the United States, Italy and Spain. The cDNA or gDNA used as material had been derived from T cells, B-cell-depleted T cells, or PBMCs.

In the authors' methods: Using reference gene primer amplification, nucleated cell counts were estimated. Sequencing used immunoSEQ multiplex PCR; TCRdb keeps in-frame clones, though not all of them. That table is the source of V, J and clone size, and D and trimming were worked out from the DNA. The profile shows around 250,000 clones, approximately 87% of them singletons. CDR3 length equals 16 residues. Between the trimmed V and J ends, which lost 4 bases and 1 base, there was a span of 13 bases. Germline V lookup: CDR1 LGHDT, CDR2 YNNKEL (reference sequence). This chain connects TRBV3-1 (or the pseudogene TRBV3-2) to TRBJ2-2; D may be TRBD2 (5 bases). The sample was peripheral blood. This clonotype was obtained from a man aged 55 to 70 who had recovered from COVID-19. Here the CDR3 reads CASSLSGLLNTGELFF. CDR3 bases: TGTGCCAGCAGCCTCAGCGGCCTACTGAACACCGGGGAGCTGTTTTTT.